What follows are 11 T cell receptor beta chains derived from one specimen sequenced in a study of CD8 T cells in Susac syndrome. Random hexamers were used to reverse transcribe the RNA input (0.5 to 1 ug). TCRdb re-called the immunoSEQ multiplex PCR reads through MiXCR, storing one row per CDR3 protein. The data show more than 200,000 distinct CDR3 sequences, about 95% seen once. The specimen was CD4+ T cells from PBMCs. These receptor sequences come from a human donor with Susac syndrome.

J is TRBJ2-7 and V is TRBV20-1; 8 bases line up with TRBD2. Unmatched junction bases numbered 1, after V lost 0 bases and J lost 3 bases. The CDR3 length is 13 residues. Germline CDR1 DFQATT, CDR2 SNEGSKA (reference sequence). The CDR3 nucleotides read TGCAGTGCTAGAGAGGCGGGGGGCTACGAGCAGTACTTC. Protein: CSAREAGGYEQYF.

J is TRBJ1-4 and V is TRBV29-1; 8 bases are a match to TRBD1. The J segment lost 6 bases and the V segment lost 7 bases, leaving 10 bases of the junction unmatched. CDR1 and CDR2 from the germline V gene are SQVTM and ANQGSEA. CDR3 size: 14 residues. Here the CDR3 reads CSGTYRGRDEKLFF. The CDR3 bases are TGCAGCGGGACCTACAGGGGGAGGGATGAAAAACTGTTTTTT.

V is TRBV7-2 and J is TRBJ2-4; D is uncertain. CDR3 size: 16 residues. Germline V gene data show CDR1 as SGHTA and CDR2 as FQGNSA. Trimming removed 7 bases at V and 0 bases at J, with 16 bases between. CDR3 coding DNA: TGTGCCAGCACAGCTGGGCGTCTTATAGCCAAAAACATTCAGTACTTC. It specifies CASTAGRLIAKNIQYF.

This clonotype came up once. The V call is TRBV6-6, the J call TRBJ2-7; unclear D gene. The CDR3 is made up of 14 amino acids. Trimming stripped 6 bases from V and 3 bases from J, with 15 bases between. The germline V gene has CDR1 MNHNY and CDR2 SVGAGI (reference sequence). CDR3 nucleotide sequence: TGTGCCAGCAGACCGGACCCTAACATCTACGAGCAGTACTTC. Protein product: CASRPDPNIYEQYF.

This clonotype was seen a single time. The chain joins TRBV9 to TRBJ1-2; TRBD1 is a possible D gene (6 bases). Trimming removed 3 bases from V and 8 bases from J, with 14 bases in between. The CDR3 runs 13 residues. From germline, CDR1 is SGDLS and CDR2 YYNGEE. CDR3 in DNA: TGTGCCAGCAGCGGAAGGGGGGTGAGGGGCTACACCTTC. Residues: CASSGRGVRGYTF.

The chain combines TRBV5-1 with TRBJ2-5; D could derive from TRBD1 or TRBD2 (6 bases each). Germline V gives CDR1 SGHRS, CDR2 YFSETQ. Trimming cost V 6 bases and J 4 bases, with 13 bases left between them. This CDR3 is built from 13 residues. The CDR3 DNA reads as TGCGCCAGCAACTCGGGGGCCGGAGAGACCCAGTACTTC. This gives the protein CASNSGAGETQYF.

J is TRBJ2-1 and V is TRBV6-2 or TRBV6-3; the match to TRBD2 covers 8 bases. V shed 4 bases and J 5 bases; nucleotides not matched to a gene: 7. This CDR3 has 15 residues. Germline V gene data show CDR1 as MNHEY and CDR2 as SVGEGT. CDR3 region: CASSLVGGGNNEQFF. In DNA, the CDR3 is TGTGCCAGCAGTTTGGTTGGCGGGGGGAACAATGAGCAGTTCTTC.

The chain uses TRBV20-1 and TRBJ2-7, with D perhaps matching TRBD1 (5 bases). CDR3 length equals 13 residues. Germline CDR1 is DFQATT and CDR2 is SNEGSKA (reference sequence). With 3 bases removed from V and 7 bases from J, the gap between germline ends came to 16 bases. The chain's CDR3 is CSASETREREQYF. Written as DNA, the CDR3 is TGCAGTGCTAGTGAGACCAGGGAACGGGAGCAGTACTTC.

The genes are TRBV5-5 and TRBJ1-1; D gene unclear. With 3 bases removed from V and 11 bases from J, the gap between germline ends came to 14 bases. This CDR3 is built from 12 residues. Germline V CDR1 and CDR2: SGHKS, YYEKEE (reference sequence). CDR3 amino acids: CASSSPLKRAFF. CDR3 sequence (DNA): TGTGCCAGCAGCTCTCCCTTGAAAAGGGCTTTCTTT.

The rearrangement joins TRBV6-5 to TRBJ1-1; possible D gene TRBD1, 6 bases. Germline values: CDR1 MNHEY, CDR2 SVGAGI. The V gene lost 0 bases and the J gene lost 7 bases, with 18 bases spanning the gap. This CDR3 spans 16 amino acids. DNA for the CDR3: TGTGCCAGCAGTTACTCTGGGGGCAGGGTGGGTGGTGAAGCTTTCTTT. Its translation is CASSYSGGRVGGEAFF.

The rearrangement uses TRBV28 and TRBJ2-4, with D possibly matching TRBD2 (6 bases). Trimming removed 7 bases at V and 2 bases at J, with 15 bases between. This CDR3 contains 15 residues. The germline CDR1 and CDR2 sequences are MDHEN and SYDVKM. The CDR3 DNA reads TGTGCCAGCACCTTAGGAGGGCTTTCCAAAAACATTCAGTACTTC. Translating it yields CASTLGGLSKNIQYF.